This TCR beta chain was recovered during a study of post-analysis software for immune sequencing data. General study findings and limits: Significantly decreased normalized Chao1 diversity was recorded for multiple sclerosis patients relative to controls. Samples made in the same batch grouped tightly together by F measure. In patients, five TRBV segments were more frequent than in controls, with TRBV5-6, TRBV5-1 and TRBV20-1 among them.

As concerns this clonotype: Its antigen is not known.

The length of the CDR3 is 15 residues. CDR1 SGHTA and CDR2 FQGNSA come from the germline V gene. Unique molecular identifiers featured in each of the TCR beta cDNA libraries. One entry per CDR3 protein, called by TCRdb with MiXCR from the PCR reads. The table lists hundreds of thousands of distinct CDR3 sequences, 25% to 30% of them singletons. The sequence was collected from a girl aged 5 to 17 with multiple sclerosis. The chain uses TRBV7-2 and TRBJ2-4, with a possible D match to TRBD2 (6 bases). Matching the DNA end better, TRBJ2-7 makes the J call doubtful. Material for sequencing was blood. The CDR3 loop is CASSRNGDSSSEQYF. CDR3 DNA: TGTGCCAGCAGCCGAAACGGGGACTCCTCGTCCGAGCAGTACTTC.